Described below is a single T cell receptor (beta chain) sequence and its context. Its antigen is currently unknown. Trimming pared 3 bases from V and 3 bases from J, leaving 22 bases between. This CDR3 spans 18 amino acids. Germline V gene lookup returns CDR1 SGDLS and CDR2 YYNGEE. Data came from immunoSEQ multiplex PCR; TCRdb stores just in-frame clones and leaves some out. The data show around 30,000 clones, 85% to 95% seen once. The data were taken from a study of graft-versus-host responses after intestinal transplantation. As for the study in general: Anti-thymocyte globulin induction, then tacrolimus and steroids for two to four years, went to all recipients. Study observations and caveats: Those patients showing graft-donor T cell macrochimerism displayed high graft-versus-host to host-versus-graft clonal ratios in allografts. GvH clonotypes were identified within recipient marrow, with a subset emerging first in ileum or blood. Peak levels of circulating GvH clones tracked with early post-transplant HvG declines.

The rearrangement links TRBV9 to TRBJ1-5; perhaps TRBD1 as D (5 bases). This specimen consisted of PBMCs, obtained about 65 days after intestinal transplant. This receptor was identified in a human patient who received an intestinal transplant, so some T cells may come from the graft donor. The CDR3 nucleotides read TGTGCCAGCAGCGGGGTCGCCGAGGGGAGGGTCGACAATCAGCCCCAGCATTTT. Amino acids: CASSGVAEGRVDNQPQHF.